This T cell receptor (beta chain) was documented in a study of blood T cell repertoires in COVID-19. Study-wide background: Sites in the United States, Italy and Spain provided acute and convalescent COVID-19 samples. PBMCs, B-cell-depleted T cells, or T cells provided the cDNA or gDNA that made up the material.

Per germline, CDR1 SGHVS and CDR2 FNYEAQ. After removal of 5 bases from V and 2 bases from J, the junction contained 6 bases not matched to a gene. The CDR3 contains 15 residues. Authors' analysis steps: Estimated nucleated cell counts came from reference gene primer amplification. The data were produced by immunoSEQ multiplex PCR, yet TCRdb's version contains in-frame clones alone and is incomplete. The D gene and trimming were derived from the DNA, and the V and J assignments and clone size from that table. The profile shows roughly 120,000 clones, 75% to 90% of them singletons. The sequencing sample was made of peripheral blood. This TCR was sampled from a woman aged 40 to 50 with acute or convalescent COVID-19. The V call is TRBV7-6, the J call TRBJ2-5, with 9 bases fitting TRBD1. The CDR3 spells CASSIPGQGQETQYF. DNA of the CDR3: TGTGCCAGCAGCATTCCGGGACAGGGACAAGAGACCCAGTACTTC.